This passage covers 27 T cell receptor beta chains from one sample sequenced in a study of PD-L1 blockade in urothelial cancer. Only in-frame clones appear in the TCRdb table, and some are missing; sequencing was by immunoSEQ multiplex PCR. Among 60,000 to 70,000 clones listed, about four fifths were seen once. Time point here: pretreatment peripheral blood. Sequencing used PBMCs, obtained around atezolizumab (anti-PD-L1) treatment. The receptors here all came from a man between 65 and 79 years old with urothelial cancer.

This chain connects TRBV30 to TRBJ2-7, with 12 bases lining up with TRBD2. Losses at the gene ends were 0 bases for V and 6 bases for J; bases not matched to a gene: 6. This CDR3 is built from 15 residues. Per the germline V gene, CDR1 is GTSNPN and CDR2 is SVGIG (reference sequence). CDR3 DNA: TGTGCCTGGAGTGTACGGGGACTAGCGGGTCTCGAGCAGTACTTC. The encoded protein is CAWSVRGLAGLEQYF.

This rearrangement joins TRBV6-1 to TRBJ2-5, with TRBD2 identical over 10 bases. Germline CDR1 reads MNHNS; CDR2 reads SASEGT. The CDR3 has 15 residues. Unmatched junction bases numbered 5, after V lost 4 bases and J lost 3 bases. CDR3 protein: CASSVIGLAEETQYF. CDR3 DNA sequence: TGTGCCAGCAGTGTAATTGGACTAGCGGAAGAGACCCAGTACTTC.

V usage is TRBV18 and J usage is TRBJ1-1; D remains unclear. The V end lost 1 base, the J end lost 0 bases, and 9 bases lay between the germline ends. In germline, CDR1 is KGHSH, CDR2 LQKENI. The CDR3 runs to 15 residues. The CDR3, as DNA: TGTGCCAGCTCACCACTCCTGAACATGAACACTGAAGCTTTCTTT. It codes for CASSPLLNMNTEAFF.

The CDR3 is CASSLAPGLHSMNTEAFF. In nucleotides, the CDR3 is TGCGCCAGCAGCTTGGCTCCGGGACTGCACTCCATGAACACTGAAGCTTTCTTT. The chain combines TRBV5-1 with TRBJ1-1, with a tentative D call TRBD1 (5 bases). The CDR3 consists of 18 residues. V was shortened by 0 bases and J by 0 bases, with 18 bases between the two germline ends. Looked up from germline, CDR1 is SGHRS and CDR2 is YFSETQ.

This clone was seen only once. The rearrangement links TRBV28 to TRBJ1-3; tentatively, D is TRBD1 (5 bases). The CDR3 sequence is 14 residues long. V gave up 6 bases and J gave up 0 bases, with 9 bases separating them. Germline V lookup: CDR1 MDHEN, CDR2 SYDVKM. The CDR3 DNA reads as TGTGCCAGCAGGATGGGGGGCTCTGGAAACACCATATATTTT. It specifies CASRMGGSGNTIYF.

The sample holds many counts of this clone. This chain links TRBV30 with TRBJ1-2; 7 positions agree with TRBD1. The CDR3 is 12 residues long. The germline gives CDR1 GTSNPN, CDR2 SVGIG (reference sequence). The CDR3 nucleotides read TGTGCTATGGAGTCAAGGGGGCAGGGCTACACCTTC. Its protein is CAMESRGQGYTF.

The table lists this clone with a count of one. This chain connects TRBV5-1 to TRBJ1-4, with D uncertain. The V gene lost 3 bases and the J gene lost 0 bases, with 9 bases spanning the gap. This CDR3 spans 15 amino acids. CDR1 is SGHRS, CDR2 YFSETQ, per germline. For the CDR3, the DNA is TGCGCCAGCAGCTCCCCGGGGACAACTAATGAAAAACTGTTTTTT. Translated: CASSSPGTTNEKLFF.

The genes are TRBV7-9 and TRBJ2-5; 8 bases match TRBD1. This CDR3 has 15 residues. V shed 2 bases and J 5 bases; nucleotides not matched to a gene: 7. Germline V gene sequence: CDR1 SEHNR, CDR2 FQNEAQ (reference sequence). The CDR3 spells CASSLTGGSGETQYF. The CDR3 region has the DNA TGTGCCAGCAGCTTAACAGGGGGGAGTGGGGAGACCCAGTACTTC. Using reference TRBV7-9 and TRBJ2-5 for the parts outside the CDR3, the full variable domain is DTGVSQNPRHKITKRGQNVTFRCDPISEHNRLYWYRQTLGQGPEFLTYFQNEAQLEKSRLLSDRFSAERPKGSFSTLEIQRTEQGDSAMYLCASSLTGGSGETQYFGPGTRLLVL.

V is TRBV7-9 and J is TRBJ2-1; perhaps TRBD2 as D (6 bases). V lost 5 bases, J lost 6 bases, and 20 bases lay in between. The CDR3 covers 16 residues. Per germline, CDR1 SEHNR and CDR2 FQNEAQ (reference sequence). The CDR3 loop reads CASSPPGGRTGNEQFF. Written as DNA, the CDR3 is TGTGCCAGCAGCCCACCAGGAGGGAGAACCGGCAATGAGCAGTTCTTC.

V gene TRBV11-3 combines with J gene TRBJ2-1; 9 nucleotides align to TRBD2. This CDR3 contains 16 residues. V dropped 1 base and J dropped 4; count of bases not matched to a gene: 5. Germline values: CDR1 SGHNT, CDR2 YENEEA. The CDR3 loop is CASSLGASGTYNEQFF. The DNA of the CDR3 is TGTGCCAGCAGCTTAGGAGCTAGCGGGACGTACAATGAGCAGTTCTTC.

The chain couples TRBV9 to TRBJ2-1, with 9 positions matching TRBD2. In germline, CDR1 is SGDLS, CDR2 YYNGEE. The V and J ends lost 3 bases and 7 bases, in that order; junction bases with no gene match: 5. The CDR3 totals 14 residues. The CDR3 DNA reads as TGTGCCAGCAGCGCGGGACTAGCTGGTAATGAGCAGTTCTTC. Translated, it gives CASSAGLAGNEQFF.

The CDR3 DNA follows: TGTGCCAGCAGCTTCGAGGGTGGCACTGAAGCTTTCTTT. This codes for CASSFEGGTEAFF. The chain employs TRBV7-9 and TRBJ1-1; D is unclear. Germline V gene lookup returns CDR1 SEHNR and CDR2 FQNEAQ (reference sequence). The CDR3 has 13 amino acids. Trimming pared 3 bases from V and 4 bases from J, leaving 9 bases between.

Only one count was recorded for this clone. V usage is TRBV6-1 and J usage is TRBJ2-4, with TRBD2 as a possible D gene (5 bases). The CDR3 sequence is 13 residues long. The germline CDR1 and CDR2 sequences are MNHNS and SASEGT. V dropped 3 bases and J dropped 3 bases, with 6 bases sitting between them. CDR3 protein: CASSDRGKNIQYF. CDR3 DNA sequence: TGTGCCAGCAGTGACCGGGGCAAAAACATTCAGTACTTC.

CDR3 DNA sequence: TGTGCCAGCAGCTCCTCTTGGGGGGAATACTATGGCTACACCTTC. Translated: CASSSSWGEYYGYTF. The gene calls are TRBV7-2 and TRBJ1-2, with D perhaps matching TRBD1 (5 bases). V lost 4 bases and J 3 bases, leaving 15 bases between the germline ends. CDR1 is SGHTA and CDR2 is FQGNSA in the germline V gene. The CDR3 is 15 amino acids.

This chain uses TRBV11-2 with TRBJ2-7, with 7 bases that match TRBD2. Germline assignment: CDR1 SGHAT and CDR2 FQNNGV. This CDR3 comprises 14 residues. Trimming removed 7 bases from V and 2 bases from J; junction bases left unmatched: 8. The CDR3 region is CASTRGAGPYEQYF. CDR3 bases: TGTGCCAGCACCCGAGGAGCGGGACCCTACGAGCAGTACTTC.

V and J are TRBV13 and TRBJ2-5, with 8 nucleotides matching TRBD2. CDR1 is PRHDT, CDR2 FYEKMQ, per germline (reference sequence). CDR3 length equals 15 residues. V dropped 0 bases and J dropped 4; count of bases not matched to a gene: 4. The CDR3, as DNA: TGTGCCAGCAGCTTAGGGTCCGGGGGGGTAGAGACCCAGTACTTC. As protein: CASSLGSGGVETQYF.

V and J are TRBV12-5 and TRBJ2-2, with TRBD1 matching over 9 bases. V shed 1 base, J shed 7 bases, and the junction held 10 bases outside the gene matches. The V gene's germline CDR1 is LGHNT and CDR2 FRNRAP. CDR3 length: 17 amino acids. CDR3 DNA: TGTGCTAGTGGTTTGGACCCCCCGGGACAGGGTATCGGGGAGCTGTTTTTT. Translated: CASGLDPPGQGIGELFF.

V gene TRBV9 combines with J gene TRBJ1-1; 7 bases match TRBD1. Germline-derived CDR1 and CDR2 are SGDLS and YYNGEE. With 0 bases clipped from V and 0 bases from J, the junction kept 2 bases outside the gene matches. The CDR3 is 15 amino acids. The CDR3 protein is CASSVVTGLNTEAFF. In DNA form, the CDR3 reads TGTGCCAGCAGCGTAGTGACAGGGTTGAACACTGAAGCTTTCTTT.

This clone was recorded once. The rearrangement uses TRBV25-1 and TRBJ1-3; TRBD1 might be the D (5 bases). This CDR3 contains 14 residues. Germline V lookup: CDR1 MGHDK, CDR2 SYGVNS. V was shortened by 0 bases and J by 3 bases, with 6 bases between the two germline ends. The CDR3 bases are TGTGCCAGCAGTGAATACAGGGATGGAAACACCATATATTTT. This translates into CASSEYRDGNTIYF.

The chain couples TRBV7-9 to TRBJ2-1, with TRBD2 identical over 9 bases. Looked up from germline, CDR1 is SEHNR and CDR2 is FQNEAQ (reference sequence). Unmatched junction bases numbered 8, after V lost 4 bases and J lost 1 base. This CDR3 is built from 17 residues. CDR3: CASSSTGLAYSYNEQFF. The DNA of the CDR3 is TGTGCCAGCAGCTCGACCGGACTAGCGTATTCCTACAATGAGCAGTTCTTC.

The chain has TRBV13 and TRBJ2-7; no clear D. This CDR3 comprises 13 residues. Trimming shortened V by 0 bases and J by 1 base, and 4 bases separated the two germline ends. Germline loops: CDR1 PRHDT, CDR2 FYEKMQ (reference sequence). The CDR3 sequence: CASSLGSSYEQYF. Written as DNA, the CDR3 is TGTGCCAGCAGCTTAGGGAGTTCCTACGAGCAGTACTTC. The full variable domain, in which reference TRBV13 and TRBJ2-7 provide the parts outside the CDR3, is AAGVIQSPRHLIKEKRETATLKCYPIPRHDTVYWYQQGPGQDPQFLISFYEKMQSDKGSIPDRFSAQQFSDYHSELNMSSLELGDSALYFCASSLGSSYEQYFGPGTRLTVT.

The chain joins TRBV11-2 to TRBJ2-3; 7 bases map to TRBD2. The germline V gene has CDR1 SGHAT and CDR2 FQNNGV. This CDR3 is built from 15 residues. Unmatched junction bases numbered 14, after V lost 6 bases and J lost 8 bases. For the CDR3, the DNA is TGTGCCAGCAGAACCCCTAGGCGGGAGTATGGTACGCAGTATTTT. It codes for CASRTPRREYGTQYF.

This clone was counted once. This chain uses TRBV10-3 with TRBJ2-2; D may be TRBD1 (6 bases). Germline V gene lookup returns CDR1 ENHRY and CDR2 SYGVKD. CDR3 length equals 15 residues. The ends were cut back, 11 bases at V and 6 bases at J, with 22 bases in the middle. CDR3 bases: TGTGCCGCCCAGACCGGGACAAGAAGCCCCGGGGAGCTGTTTTTT. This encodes CAAQTGTRSPGELFF.

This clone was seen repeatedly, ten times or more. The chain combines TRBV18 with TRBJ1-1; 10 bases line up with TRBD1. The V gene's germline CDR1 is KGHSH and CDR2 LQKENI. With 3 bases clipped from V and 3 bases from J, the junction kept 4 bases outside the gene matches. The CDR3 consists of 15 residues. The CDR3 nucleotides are TGTGCCAGCTCACCCGAGACAGGGGGCTACACTGAAGCTTTCTTT. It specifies CASSPETGGYTEAFF.

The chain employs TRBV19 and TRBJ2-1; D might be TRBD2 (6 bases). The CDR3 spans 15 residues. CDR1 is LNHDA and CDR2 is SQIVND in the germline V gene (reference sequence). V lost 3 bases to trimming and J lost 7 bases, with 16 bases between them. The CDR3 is CASSIGSGSWNEQFF. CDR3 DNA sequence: TGTGCCAGTAGTATTGGGAGCGGGTCGTGGAATGAGCAGTTCTTC. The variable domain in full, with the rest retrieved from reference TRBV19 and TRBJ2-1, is DGGITQSPKYLFRKEGQNVTLSCEQNLNHDAMYWYRQDPGQGLRLIYYSQIVNDFQKGDIAEGYSVSREKKESFPLTVTSAQKNPTAFYLCASSIGSGSWNEQFFGPGTRLTVL.

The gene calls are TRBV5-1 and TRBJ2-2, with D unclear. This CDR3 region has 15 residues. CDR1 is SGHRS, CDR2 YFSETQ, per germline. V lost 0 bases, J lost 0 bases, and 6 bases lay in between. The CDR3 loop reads CASSLALSNTGELFF. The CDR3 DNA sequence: TGCGCCAGCAGCTTGGCCCTGTCGAACACCGGGGAGCTGTTTTTT.

CDR3 in amino acids: CASSLAWQGIYEQYF. The CDR3 DNA reads as TGTGCCAGCAGCTTAGCGTGGCAGGGTATCTACGAGCAGTACTTC. The V and J genes are TRBV7-9 and TRBJ2-7; D is perhaps TRBD1 (5 bases). Trimming took 0 bases from V and 3 from J, leaving 12 bases between them. Germline V gene data show CDR1 as SEHNR and CDR2 as FQNEAQ (reference sequence). CDR3 length: 15 amino acids.